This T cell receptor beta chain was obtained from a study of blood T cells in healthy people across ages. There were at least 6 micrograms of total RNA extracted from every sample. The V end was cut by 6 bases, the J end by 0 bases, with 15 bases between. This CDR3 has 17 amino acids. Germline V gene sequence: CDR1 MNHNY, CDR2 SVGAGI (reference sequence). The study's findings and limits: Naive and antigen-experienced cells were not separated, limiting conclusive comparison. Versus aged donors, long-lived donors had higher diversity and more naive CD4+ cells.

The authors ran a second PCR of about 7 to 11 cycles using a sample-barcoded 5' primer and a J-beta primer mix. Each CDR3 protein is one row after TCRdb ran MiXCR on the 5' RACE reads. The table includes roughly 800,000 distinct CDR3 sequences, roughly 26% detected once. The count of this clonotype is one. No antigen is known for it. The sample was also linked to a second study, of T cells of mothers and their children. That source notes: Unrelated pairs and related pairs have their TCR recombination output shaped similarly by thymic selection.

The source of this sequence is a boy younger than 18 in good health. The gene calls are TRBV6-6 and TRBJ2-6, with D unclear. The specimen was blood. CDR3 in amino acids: CASRSGPGISGANVLTF. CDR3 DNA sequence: TGTGCCAGCAGATCCGGGCCTGGCATCTCTGGGGCCAACGTCCTGACTTTC.